This T cell receptor (beta chain) was identified during a study of Tregs in tolerant kidney transplant recipients. Overall study results and limits: In tolerant patients, donor-specific Tregs outgrew total Tregs, suggesting antigen-driven expansion. Nucleotide sequences could not be compared across some patients' samples due to primer changes.

Trimming took 0 bases from V and 6 from J, leaving 9 bases between them. This CDR3 is 14 amino acids long. The germline gives CDR1 MGHRA, CDR2 YSYEKL. Worth noting for this clone: What it binds is unknown.

The nonmyeloablative bone marrow transplants came from related graft donors, with transient mixed chimerism. Unstimulated regulatory T cells (CD4+CD25+CD127-), CD4+CD25- non-regulatory cells, CD4 and CD8 cells were FACS-sorted from thawed PBMCs. Here immunoSEQ multiplex PCR was the method, and the copy in TCRdb shows in-frame clones only, minus some. The sample has 20,000 to 25,000 clones, around 85% seen once. The specimen was CD8+ T cells from blood (PBMCs), collected 6 months after the transplant. This receptor was obtained from a human patient who received a combined kidney and bone marrow transplant. Some T cells may be provided by the graft donor. This sequence joins TRBV4-1 and TRBJ2-1; tentatively, D is TRBD2 (5 bases). The chain's CDR3 is CASSQDLGVNEQFF. In DNA form, the CDR3 reads TGCGCCAGCAGCCAAGATCTCGGGGTCAATGAGCAGTTCTTC.